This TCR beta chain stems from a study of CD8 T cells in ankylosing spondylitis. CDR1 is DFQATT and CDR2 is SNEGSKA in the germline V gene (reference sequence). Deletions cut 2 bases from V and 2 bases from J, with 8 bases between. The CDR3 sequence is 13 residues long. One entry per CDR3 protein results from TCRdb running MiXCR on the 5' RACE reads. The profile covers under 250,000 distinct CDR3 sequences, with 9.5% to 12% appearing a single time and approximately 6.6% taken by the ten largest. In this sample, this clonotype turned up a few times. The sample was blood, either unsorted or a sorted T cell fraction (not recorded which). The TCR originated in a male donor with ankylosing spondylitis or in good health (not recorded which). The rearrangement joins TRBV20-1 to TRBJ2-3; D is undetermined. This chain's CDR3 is CSARTTPTDTQYF. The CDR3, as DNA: TGCAGTGCTAGAACCACCCCCACAGATACGCAGTATTTT.